This record covers a single T cell receptor (beta chain). Its antigen is not identified. The CDR3 is 16 residues long. The ends were cut back, 2 bases at V and 0 bases at J, with 11 bases in the middle. Germline CDR1 KGHSH, CDR2 LQKENI. This sample was taken from a study of T-cell memory formation after mild COVID-19. UMIs and sample barcodes were carried by the TCR alpha and TCR beta cDNA libraries that 5'RACE produced using constant-segment primers. Each CDR3 protein gets one entry after TCRdb re-called the 5' RACE reads with MiXCR. Here the sample spans 150,000 or so distinct CDR3 sequences, around 10% being singletons. Whole-study results and caveats: Those CD4+ clones that contracted were mainly in CM and EM (CD8+ ones in EMRA). Some clones that responded were present in memory (sampled pre-infection), which suggests cross-reactive memory joined. The second-wave clones peaking on day 37 were not confirmed as SARS-CoV-2-specific.

This receptor was taken from a man between 18 and 35 years old who had mild COVID-19 (a few samples of this study predate the infection). Cell type and time point are not known. Sequenced input: PBMCs or a T cell subset sorted from them (not recorded which). The chain recombines TRBV18 with TRBJ2-1; D ambiguous. CDR3 in DNA: TGTGCCAGCTCACCAAAATATACAAGCTCCTACAATGAGCAGTTCTTC. Its protein is CASSPKYTSSYNEQFF.